This entry lists 10 T cell receptor beta chains sequenced from one sample in a study of cytomegalovirus exposure and HLA in healthy donors. A multiplex PCR was run with 60 Vbeta primers and 13 Jbeta primers. Using immunoSEQ multiplex PCR, the repertoire was profiled, and TCRdb retains in-frame clones only, with some absent. The sample yields 150,000 or so clones, approximately 84% seen once. Source material: PBMCs. The origin of the receptors is a male donor in good health and CMV-seropositive.

V is TRBV5-1 and J is TRBJ1-1, with D maybe TRBD1 (5 bases). Trimming took 4 bases from V and 2 from J, leaving 15 bases between them. The germline V gene has CDR1 SGHRS and CDR2 YFSETQ. This CDR3 has 15 residues. CDR3 region: CASSPFGGTNTEAFF. CDR3 bases: TGCGCCAGCAGCCCCTTTGGGGGGACCAACACTGAAGCTTTCTTT. The full variable domain, its missing parts supplied by reference TRBV5-1 and TRBJ1-1, is KAGVTQTPRYLIKTRGQQVTLSCSPISGHRSVSWYQQTPGQGLQFLFEYFSETQRNKGNFPGRFSGRQFSNSRSEMNVSTLELGDSALYLCASSPFGGTNTEAFFGQGTRLTVV.

This chain uses TRBV7-3 with TRBJ2-1; 7 bases are a match to TRBD1. The CDR3 loop spans 16 amino acids. After removal of 0 bases from V and 7 bases from J, the junction contained 9 bases not matched to a gene. The V gene's germline CDR1 is SGHTA and CDR2 FQGTGA. The CDR3 DNA is TGTGCCAGCAGCTTAACCGGAACAGGGGTTGGGAATGAGCAGTTCTTC. Protein: CASSLTGTGVGNEQFF.

The chain carries TRBV30 and TRBJ2-7; D is uncertain. There are 12 residues in the CDR3. Trimming pared 5 bases from V and 6 bases from J, leaving 14 bases between. CDR1 and CDR2 (germline): GTSNPN, SVGIG (reference sequence). The DNA for the CDR3 is TGTGCCTGGGTGAGTGGAGAAGGCGAGCAGTACTTC. This encodes CAWVSGEGEQYF.

The chain is built from TRBV6-5 and TRBJ2-7, with 9 bases fitting TRBD2. Germline-derived CDR1 and CDR2 are MNHEY and SVGAGI. The CDR3 consists of 13 residues. Unmatched junction bases numbered 2, after V lost 1 base and J lost 7 bases. This CDR3 reads CASSYFSGGEQYF. CDR3 sequence (DNA): TGTGCCAGCAGTTACTTTAGCGGGGGAGAGCAGTACTTC.

This clone was detected only a few times. This sequence joins TRBV29-1 and TRBJ1-1; D is ambiguous. From germline, CDR1 is SQVTM and CDR2 ANQGSEA. This CDR3 has 11 residues. V was shortened by 6 bases and J by 1 base, with 6 bases between the two germline ends. CDR3 in amino acids: CSVTTNTEAFF. The CDR3 coding sequence is TGCAGCGTCACAACGAACACTGAAGCTTTCTTT. Drawing the rest from reference TRBV29-1 and TRBJ1-1, the complete variable domain is SAVISQKPSRDICQRGTSLTIQCQVDSQVTMMFWYRQQPGQSLTLIATANQGSEATYESGFVIDKFPISRPNLTFSTLTVSNMSPEDSSIYLCSVTTNTEAFFGQGTRLTVV.

The chain carries TRBV7-3 and TRBJ2-1; TRBD2 aligns across 9 bases. CDR3 length equals 17 residues. The V and J ends lost 4 bases and 8 bases, in that order; junction bases with no gene match: 15. Germline V gene sequence: CDR1 SGHTA, CDR2 FQGTGA. In nucleotides, the CDR3 is TGTGCCAGCAGCTCCTCGCCTCTAGCGGGAAGGGGGGATGAGCAGTTCTTC. It specifies CASSSSPLAGRGDEQFF. Supplemented by reference TRBV7-3 and TRBJ2-1, the full variable domain reads GAGVSQTPSNKVTEKGKYVELRCDPISGHTALYWYRQSLGQGPEFLIYFQGTGAADDSGLPNDRFFAVRPEGSVSTLKIQRTERGDSAVYLCASSSSPLAGRGDEQFFGPGTRLTVL.

This clone is a singleton in its sample. The chain carries TRBV29-1 and TRBJ1-5; 7 bases map to TRBD1. In germline, CDR1 is SQVTM, CDR2 ANQGSEA. V was pared by 4 bases and J by 2 bases, with 2 bases of the junction left unmatched. The CDR3 is made up of 13 amino acids. The CDR3 loop is CSVAGGGNQPQHF. In DNA, the CDR3 is TGCAGCGTTGCAGGGGGAGGCAATCAGCCCCAGCATTTT. The variable domain in full, completed from reference TRBV29-1 and TRBJ1-5, reads SAVISQKPSRDICQRGTSLTIQCQVDSQVTMMFWYRQQPGQSLTLIATANQGSEATYESGFVIDKFPISRPNLTFSTLTVSNMSPEDSSIYLCSVAGGGNQPQHFGDGTRLSIL.

The chain employs TRBV11-3 and TRBJ1-1; D call uncertain. The length of the CDR3 is 12 residues. V dropped 3 bases and J dropped 7 bases, with 9 bases sitting between them. Per germline, CDR1 SGHNT and CDR2 YENEEA. CDR3 coding DNA: TGTGCCAGCAGCTTTACACGACATGAAGCTTTCTTT. Residues: CASSFTRHEAFF.

The chain joins TRBV6-1 to TRBJ2-5; D remains unclear. The germline V and J ends were trimmed by 5 bases and 0 bases, with 10 bases remaining between them. The CDR3 is 14 amino acids. Germline CDR1 reads MNHNS; CDR2 reads SASEGT. In DNA form, the CDR3 reads TGTGCCAGCAGTAGAGGCCCGGACCAAGAGACCCAGTACTTC. This translates into CASSRGPDQETQYF.

The V gene is TRBV9, the J gene TRBJ1-1; TRBD1 aligns across 8 bases. V lost 4 bases, J lost 10 bases, and 6 bases stayed unmatched. The CDR3 is 12 amino acids. CDR1 and CDR2 from the germline V gene are SGDLS and YYNGEE. The chain's CDR3 is CASSLDRVRAFF. DNA for the CDR3: TGTGCCAGCAGCCTGGACAGGGTGAGAGCTTTCTTT.